This is a list of T cell receptor beta chains from one sample in a study of OX40 agonist ivuxolimab in advanced cancers. Sequenced by immunoSEQ multiplex PCR; TCRdb stores in-frame clones only, minus some. This sample has tens of thousands of clones; about 94% occur once, and the top ten carry less than 0.55%. The sample was CD4+ or CD8+ T cells sorted from blood, taken in a trial of the OX40 agonist ivuxolimab. The receptors shown here come from an adult with an advanced solid tumor such as melanoma, head and neck, liver or kidney cancer. The CDR3 runs from the conserved cysteine through the conserved F or W. A D gene is named only where the DNA matches it firmly. Clone size appears in some rows only: once, few, many, or a class for an expanded clone.

cdr3_aa	cdr3_nt	j_call	d_call	clone_size	v_call	cdr3_length
CAWGAGTLREQYF	TGTGCCTGGGGGGCCGGGACCTTGAGGGAGCAGTACTTC	TRBJ2-7	-	-	TRBV30	13
CASSPGASGRAAYNEQFF	TGCGCCAGCAGCCCAGGGGCTAGCGGGAGGGCCGCCTACAATGAGCAGTTCTTC	TRBJ2-1	TRBD2	-	TRBV5-1	18
CASSSILGTYF	TGTGCCAGCAGTTCCATATTGGGCACGTACTTC	TRBJ2-7	-	once	TRBV27	11
CASSRGLAGTNTGELFF	TGCGCCAGCAGCCGGGGACTAGCGGGAACGAACACCGGGGAGCTGTTTTTT	TRBJ2-2	TRBD2	once	TRBV5-1	17
CATSSGASGNTIYF	TGTGCCACCAGCAGCGGGGCGAGTGGAAACACCATATATTTT	TRBJ1-3	-	-	TRBV15	14
CASSPRGGWTSASTGELFF	TGTGCCAGCAGCCCCAGGGGGGGCTGGACTAGCGCGAGCACCGGGGAGCTGTTTTTT	TRBJ2-2	TRBD2	-	TRBV9	19
CASNDWAGLSGNEQFF	TGCGCCAGCAATGACTGGGCGGGATTATCGGGTAATGAGCAGTTCTTC	TRBJ2-1	-	-	TRBV10-2	16
CASSRGAGGMNTEAFF	TGTGCCAGCAGTAGAGGGGCAGGGGGCATGAACACTGAAGCTTTCTTT	TRBJ1-1	TRBD1	-	TRBV5-4	16
CASSLAEGMNTEAFF	TGTGCCAGCAGCTTAGCGGAGGGGATGAACACTGAAGCTTTCTTT	TRBJ1-1	-	-	TRBV7-8	15
CASSLASTGSEKLFF	TGCGCCAGCAGCTTGGCTTCGACAGGGAGCGAAAAACTGTTTTTT	TRBJ1-4	TRBD1	-	TRBV5-1	15
CASSGGQDQSYEQYF	TGTGCCAGCAGCGGCGGACAGGACCAATCCTACGAGCAGTACTTC	TRBJ2-7	TRBD1	-	TRBV6-5	15
CASSHRTDTQYF	TGTGCCAGCAGCCATCGCACAGATACGCAGTATTTT	TRBJ2-3	-	-	TRBV7-6	12
CASSPLWTGDEQYF	TGTGCCAGCAGCCCGCTGTGGACAGGGGACGAGCAGTACTTC	TRBJ2-7	TRBD1	-	TRBV14	14
CASSEQRESGANVLTF	TGTGCCAGCAGCGAGCAGCGGGAGTCTGGGGCCAACGTCCTGACTTTC	TRBJ2-6	TRBD2	-	TRBV5-4	16
CASSSNYGYTF	TGTGCCAGCAGCTCTAACTATGGCTACACCTTC	TRBJ1-2	-	few	TRBV11-2	11
CASSLTGTGGDTEAFF	TGTGCCAGCAGTTTAACCGGGACAGGCGGCGACACTGAAGCTTTCTTT	TRBJ1-1	TRBD1	once	TRBV6-5	16
CASSLDTGPYNEQFF	TGCGCCAGCAGCTTGGACACAGGCCCCTACAATGAGCAGTTCTTC	TRBJ2-1	-	-	TRBV5-1	15
CSASSGNEQFF	TGCAGTGCTAGTTCGGGGAATGAGCAGTTCTTC	TRBJ2-1	-	-	TRBV20-1	11
CASSENRGLSDNEQFF	TGCGCCAGCAGCGAAAACAGGGGGTTATCCGACAATGAGCAGTTCTTC	TRBJ2-1	TRBD1	-	TRBV5-1	16
CASSFGTGRGSRTF	TGCGCCAGCAGCTTCGGCACGGGACGGGGGTCCCGCACCTTC	TRBJ1-2	-	-	TRBV5-1	14
CTSSHRDRECGGYTF	TGCACCAGCAGCCACCGGGACAGGGAGTGCGGTGGCTACACCTTC	TRBJ1-2	-	once	TRBV1	15
CASSHRDYRYETQYF	TGTGCCAGCAGTCACCGGGACTACCGGTACGAGACCCAGTACTTC	TRBJ2-5	TRBD2	-	TRBV25-1	15
CSARGNTEAFF	TGCAGTGCTAGAGGGAACACTGAAGCTTTCTTT	TRBJ1-1	-	few	TRBV20-1	11
CAGSQGQGYEQYF	TGTGCCGGCAGTCAGGGACAGGGTTACGAGCAGTACTTC	TRBJ2-7	TRBD1	-	TRBV6-5	13
CASSVTGTRDTQYF	TGTGCCAGCAGCGTAACGGGGACAAGAGATACGCAGTATTTT	TRBJ2-3	-	-	TRBV9	14
CASSPLAGGVYEQYF	TGTGCCAGCAGCCCGCTAGCGGGAGGTGTTTACGAGCAGTACTTC	TRBJ2-7	TRBD2	-	TRBV7-2	15
CASSHGTSGYTGELFF	TGCGCCAGCAGCCACGGGACTAGCGGATACACCGGGGAGCTGTTTTTT	TRBJ2-2	TRBD2	-	TRBV5-1	16
CASSSGDGTGGYEQYF	TGTGCCAGTAGCTCGGGTGACGGGACAGGGGGATACGAGCAGTACTTC	TRBJ2-7	TRBD1	-	TRBV19	16
CASSESFTNGNQPQHF	TGTGCCAGCAGTGAAAGCTTCACTAATGGGAATCAGCCCCAGCATTTT	TRBJ1-5	-	-	TRBV2	16
CASSLVSGAGGYEQYF	TGTGCCAGCAGCTTAGTCAGCGGAGCGGGAGGCTACGAGCAGTACTTC	TRBJ2-7	TRBD2	-	TRBV7-8	16
CASSLTAQGANYGYTF	TGTGCCAGCAGTTTGACTGCGCAGGGGGCGAACTATGGCTACACCTTC	TRBJ1-2	TRBD1	-	TRBV27	16
CASSPLAGGVGEQYF	TGTGCCAGTAGCCCACTAGCGGGAGGGGTTGGAGAGCAGTACTTC	TRBJ2-7	TRBD2	-	TRBV19	15
CASSPQGSARLNQPQHF	TGTGCCAGTAGTCCCCAGGGCTCCGCGAGGTTGAATCAGCCCCAGCATTTT	TRBJ1-5	-	-	TRBV19	17
CAWSYSGEKLFF	TGTGCCTGGAGTTATTCAGGGGAAAAACTGTTTTTT	TRBJ1-4	-	-	TRBV30	12
CATRPGTAQETQYF	TGTGCCACCCGACCCGGGACAGCCCAGGAGACCCAGTACTTC	TRBJ2-5	TRBD1	-	TRBV10-3	14
CATLAGVNTEAFF	TGTGCCACCCTAGCGGGGGTGAACACTGAAGCTTTCTTT	TRBJ1-1	-	-	TRBV2	13
CASSYSVKVDLIEQFF	TGTGCCAGCAGTTACTCGGTGAAGGTAGACCTAATTGAGCAGTTCTTC	TRBJ2-1	-	once	TRBV6-5	16
CASSVAVRTNEKLFF	TGTGCCAGCAGCGTAGCTGTCAGAACTAATGAAAAACTGTTTTTT	TRBJ1-4	-	-	TRBV9	15
CASSFPDEYTGIRNTEAFF	TGTGCCAGCAGCTTTCCGGACGAGTATACAGGGATCCGGAACACTGAAGCTTTCTTT	TRBJ1-1	-	once	TRBV11-2	19
CAISVSSTGGEQFF	TGTGCCATCAGTGTGTCTAGCACCGGAGGTGAGCAGTTCTTC	TRBJ2-1	-	-	TRBV10-3	14
CASSYGTNYGYTF	TGTGCCAGCAGTTACGGGACCAACTATGGCTACACCTTC	TRBJ1-2	-	once	TRBV6-6	13